This T cell receptor beta chain was profiled in a study of blood T cell repertoires in COVID-19. Profiled with immunoSEQ multiplex PCR; TCRdb holds only in-frame clones, not every one. This table holds 180,000 or so clones, around 88% found once. Participants spanned ages about 18 to 100 years and resided in some 22 US areas. Participants' reported clinical history set cohort assignment. This receptor was identified in a woman between 45 and 65 years old in a cohort exposed to, infected with or recovered from COVID-19 (not recorded which). The sample consisted of PBMCs or T cells enriched from blood (not recorded which).

CDR3 sequence: CASSFRGTEAFF. The CDR3 region has the DNA TGTGCCAGCAGTTTCCGGGGCACTGAAGCTTTCTTT. The genes are TRBV6-5 and TRBJ1-1; D gene uncertain. The CDR3 runs 12 residues. The V and J ends lost 4 bases and 4 bases respectively, with 7 bases between them. Germline V gene data show CDR1 as MNHEY and CDR2 as SVGAGI.